This is a list of T cell receptor beta chains from one sample in a study of shared clonotypes between healthy human individuals. Profiling relied on immunoSEQ multiplex PCR, and the TCRdb table lists in-frame clones only, not all of them. The sample includes some 2,100,000 clones, under 97% seen only once; the top ten take 0.1% to 0.15%. Sequenced material: naive CD4+ T cells sorted from blood. Source of these receptors: a man aged 18 to 35 in good health. Both conserved end residues are part of each CDR3. Each record gives: clone size, J gene, V gene, D gene, CDR3 DNA, CDR3 protein. A D gene is named only where the DNA matches it firmly. Clone size is given for some rows only: seen once, a few or many times, or a class if the clone is expanded.

clone_size: -; j_call: TRBJ2-7; v_call: TRBV11-2; d_call: -; cdr3_nt: TGTGCCAGCAGCTCCGCCGTGGGCACCGAGCAGTACTTC; cdr3_aa: CASSSAVGTEQYF
clone_size: -; j_call: TRBJ2-3; v_call: TRBV18; d_call: TRBD1; cdr3_nt: TGTGCCAGCTCACCACCGAAAATTTTGGGACAGCGGAATGCAGATACGCAGTATTTT; cdr3_aa: CASSPPKILGQRNADTQYF
clone_size: -; j_call: TRBJ1-1; v_call: TRBV5-1; d_call: -; cdr3_nt: TGCGCCAGCAGCCTTCGACAGTCCTCGAACACTGAAGCTTTCTTT; cdr3_aa: CASSLRQSSNTEAFF
clone_size: -; j_call: TRBJ1-1; v_call: TRBV9; d_call: -; cdr3_nt: TGTGCCAGCAGCGCCCCCGGGGGGCTAGGGGCTTTCTTT; cdr3_aa: CASSAPGGLGAFF
clone_size: -; j_call: TRBJ2-3; v_call: TRBV2; d_call: -; cdr3_nt: TGTGCCAGCAGTGGGCTCCTGACCCAGGGGTATTTT; cdr3_aa: CASSGLLTQGYF
clone_size: once; j_call: TRBJ1-1; v_call: TRBV19; d_call: TRBD1; cdr3_nt: TGTGCCAGTAGTATCCGGACAGGAATGAACACTGAAGCTTTCTTT; cdr3_aa: CASSIRTGMNTEAFF
clone_size: -; j_call: TRBJ1-5; v_call: TRBV6-1; d_call: -; cdr3_nt: TGTGCCAGCAGCGTTCAGGGGATCCCCAATCAGCCCCAGCATTTT; cdr3_aa: CASSVQGIPNQPQHF
clone_size: -; j_call: TRBJ2-3; v_call: TRBV4-3; d_call: -; cdr3_nt: TGCGCCAGCAGCCAAGAAGCAGCGGAAGGGGCAGATACGCAGTATTTT; cdr3_aa: CASSQEAAEGADTQYF
clone_size: -; j_call: TRBJ2-7; v_call: TRBV19; d_call: -; cdr3_nt: TGTGCCAGTAGTATCAGCAGGATATCGTCCTACGAGCAGTACTTC; cdr3_aa: CASSISRISSYEQYF
clone_size: -; j_call: TRBJ1-5; v_call: TRBV5-4; d_call: -; cdr3_nt: TGTGCCAGCAGCGTACAGGGAAGGGGTCAGCCCCAGCATTTT; cdr3_aa: CASSVQGRGQPQHF
clone_size: once; j_call: TRBJ2-7; v_call: TRBV2; d_call: -; cdr3_nt: TGTGCCAGCAGTGAAGCTTGGACTCAGTACTTC; cdr3_aa: CASSEAWTQYF
clone_size: -; j_call: TRBJ2-1; v_call: TRBV30; d_call: -; cdr3_nt: TGTGCCTGGACGGACATTAACTCCTACAATGAGCAGTTCTTC; cdr3_aa: CAWTDINSYNEQFF
clone_size: -; j_call: TRBJ2-6; v_call: TRBV9; d_call: -; cdr3_nt: TGTGCCAGCAGCGGAAGGGTCTCTGGGGCCAACGTCCTGACTTTC; cdr3_aa: CASSGRVSGANVLTF
clone_size: -; j_call: TRBJ2-7; v_call: TRBV6-5; d_call: -; cdr3_nt: TGTGCCAGCAGGAGGGTACATGAAGGTTCCTACGAGCAGTACTTC; cdr3_aa: CASRRVHEGSYEQYF
clone_size: once; j_call: TRBJ2-3; v_call: TRBV6-1; d_call: TRBD2; cdr3_nt: TGTGCCAGCAGTGTGAAGGGACTAGCGGGGCCGAGCACAGATACGCAGTATTTT; cdr3_aa: CASSVKGLAGPSTDTQYF
clone_size: -; j_call: TRBJ2-7; v_call: TRBV30; d_call: -; cdr3_nt: TGTGCCTGGAGTGTTGGTAAAGTGGACTCCTACGAGCAGTACTTC; cdr3_aa: CAWSVGKVDSYEQYF
clone_size: -; j_call: TRBJ1-2; v_call: TRBV6-4; d_call: -; cdr3_nt: TGTGCCAGCACTCCCTTGGGGGGCCGATACGGTATTGGAGGCTACACCTTC; cdr3_aa: CASTPLGGRYGIGGYTF
clone_size: -; j_call: TRBJ2-1; v_call: TRBV19; d_call: TRBD2; cdr3_nt: TGTGCCAGTAGTACTAGGTATACTGCGGGAGACTACAATGAGCAGTTCTTC; cdr3_aa: CASSTRYTAGDYNEQFF
clone_size: -; j_call: TRBJ2-2; v_call: TRBV9; d_call: -; cdr3_nt: TGTGCCAGCAGCGTAATGAGAGGGATTGACACCGGGGAGCTGTTTTTT; cdr3_aa: CASSVMRGIDTGELFF
clone_size: -; j_call: TRBJ2-1; v_call: TRBV9; d_call: TRBD1; cdr3_nt: TGTGCCAGCAGCGATCGGACAGGGGGCGATAGGTACAATGAGCAGTTCTTC; cdr3_aa: CASSDRTGGDRYNEQFF
clone_size: -; j_call: TRBJ2-7; v_call: TRBV7-9; d_call: TRBD1; cdr3_nt: TGTGCCAGCAGCTCCCAGGGGGATCCGAACCCCTACGAGCAGTACTTC; cdr3_aa: CASSSQGDPNPYEQYF
clone_size: -; j_call: TRBJ2-7; v_call: TRBV19; d_call: TRBD1; cdr3_nt: TGTGCCAGTAGTCCGGGACAGAAGCTTTCCTACGAGCAGTACTTC; cdr3_aa: CASSPGQKLSYEQYF
clone_size: -; j_call: TRBJ1-4; v_call: TRBV4-1; d_call: -; cdr3_nt: TGCGCCAGCAGCCAAGAAGGTAAAGGGGAGAATGAAAAACTGTTTTTT; cdr3_aa: CASSQEGKGENEKLFF
clone_size: -; j_call: TRBJ1-2; v_call: TRBV2; d_call: TRBD1; cdr3_nt: TGTGCCAGCAGTTGGGACAGACCTAACTATGGCTACACCTTC; cdr3_aa: CASSWDRPNYGYTF
clone_size: -; j_call: TRBJ1-2; v_call: TRBV6-1; d_call: -; cdr3_nt: TGTGCCAGCAGTGAAAGTGGACTTTTCTATGGCTACACCTTC; cdr3_aa: CASSESGLFYGYTF
clone_size: -; j_call: TRBJ2-7; v_call: TRBV7-2; d_call: -; cdr3_nt: TGTGCCAGCAGTCCCTCGGGATCATTAACCTACGAGCAGTACTTC; cdr3_aa: CASSPSGSLTYEQYF
clone_size: -; j_call: TRBJ2-2; v_call: TRBV18; d_call: TRBD2; cdr3_nt: TGTGCCAGCTCACCCCTCAGCGGGGCAGCGTCCACCGGGGAGCTGTTTTTT; cdr3_aa: CASSPLSGAASTGELFF
clone_size: -; j_call: TRBJ1-6; v_call: TRBV7-2; d_call: -; cdr3_nt: TGTGCCAGCAGCGTCAGACAGAGTAATTCACCCCTCCACTTT; cdr3_aa: CASSVRQSNSPLHF
clone_size: -; j_call: TRBJ1-3; v_call: TRBV11-2; d_call: -; cdr3_nt: TGTGCCAGCAGCCCAGACACGTCCCAGAACACCATATATTTT; cdr3_aa: CASSPDTSQNTIYF
clone_size: -; j_call: TRBJ2-1; v_call: TRBV5-4; d_call: -; cdr3_nt: TGTGCCAGCAGCTTGGTTGGGGCCACCAATGAGCAGTTCTTC; cdr3_aa: CASSLVGATNEQFF
clone_size: -; j_call: TRBJ1-1; v_call: TRBV10-3; d_call: TRBD1; cdr3_nt: TGTGCCATCAGTGAGGGGCAGGGGGGTGAAGCTTTCTTT; cdr3_aa: CAISEGQGGEAFF
clone_size: -; j_call: TRBJ2-5; v_call: TRBV5-1; d_call: TRBD2; cdr3_nt: TGCGCCAGCAGCTTGGGCGGGGGAGCGGGGGCTGGAGAGACCCAGTACTTC; cdr3_aa: CASSLGGGAGAGETQYF
clone_size: -; j_call: TRBJ2-7; v_call: TRBV7-2; d_call: -; cdr3_nt: TGTGCCAGCAGCTTATTAGGACAGTCCTACGAGCAGTACTTC; cdr3_aa: CASSLLGQSYEQYF
clone_size: -; j_call: TRBJ1-6; v_call: TRBV9; d_call: -; cdr3_nt: TGTGCCAGCAGCGTAGGTCGGGCGGGAGGACCCCTCCACTTT; cdr3_aa: CASSVGRAGGPLHF
clone_size: -; j_call: TRBJ1-5; v_call: TRBV28; d_call: -; cdr3_nt: TGTGCCAGCAGTTTCCGGGGTTATAGCAATCAGCCCCAGCATTTT; cdr3_aa: CASSFRGYSNQPQHF
clone_size: -; j_call: TRBJ2-7; v_call: TRBV13; d_call: -; cdr3_nt: TGTGCCAGCAGCCAGACCCCAGGGAATCCCACCTACGAGCAGTACTTC; cdr3_aa: CASSQTPGNPTYEQYF